This TCR beta chain emerged from a study of T cell responses to AZD1222 COVID-19 vaccine. As for this clone: Its target is not known.

Broader study findings: There were repertoire samples only from the period after the peak T cell response. Spike-specific TCRs gained breadth and depth after people received two AZD1222 doses. A mostly white British donor set with more females was recruited, and clonal diversity was possibly underestimated.

The CDR3 length is 13 residues. Germline-derived CDR1 and CDR2 are MNHEY and SVGAGI. Trimming pared 6 bases from V and 1 base from J, leaving 9 bases between. Generated by immunoSEQ multiplex PCR, the TCRdb table keeps only in-frame clones and is missing some. The sample contains more than 85,000 clones, 85% to 90% of which appear only once. The source of this sequence is an adult in good health. The chain has TRBV6-5 and TRBJ1-1; D uncertain. The sequencing here drew on peripheral blood, taken on day 0 of AZD1222 vaccination. As DNA, the CDR3 is TGTGCCAGCAGCCGGATCCCGAACACTGAAGCTTTCTTT. Translated, it gives CASSRIPNTEAFF.